Detailed here is one T cell receptor (beta chain). Antigen: not known. These data are taken from a study of T cells after yellow fever vaccination. The study's findings and limits: FACS-sorted repertoires could harbor abundant contaminating bulk-population clonotypes.

V was shortened by 3 bases and J by 0 bases, with 9 bases between the two germline ends. The CDR3 totals 14 residues. Germline-derived CDR1 and CDR2 are DFQATT and SNEGSKA (reference sequence). From the 5' RACE reads, TCRdb called clonotypes with MiXCR, one entry per CDR3 protein. The profile shows some 500,000 distinct CDR3 sequences, about 14% of them singletons. The source was PBMCs, collected on the day of the yellow fever booster vaccination. The chain employs TRBV20-1 and TRBJ2-1; TRBD1 or TRBD2 may be the D gene (5 bases each). This TCR derives from a man under 40 who received the YFV17D yellow fever vaccine. The DNA for the CDR3 is TGCAGTGCTAGCAAGGGGAGCTCCTACAATGAGCAGTTCTTC. This sequence encodes CSASKGSSYNEQFF.